This T cell receptor beta chain was documented in a study of T cell repertoires in cytomegalovirus infection. Background on the study: CMV infection plus the matching HLA type was flagged by public TCR beta signatures.

This clonotype was recorded at least ten times. No antigen is known for it. This CDR3 has 16 residues. The germline gives CDR1 SGHTA, CDR2 FQGNSA. Trimming removed 5 bases from V and 9 bases from J; junction bases left unmatched: 13. Study-wide results and caveats: There were HLA-C-restricted CMV-specific TCR beta clonotypes dominating the ex vivo response. Frequencies of public TCR beta families were cumulated, and this identified carriers of CMV plus the relevant HLA.

One entry per CDR3 protein, called by TCRdb with MiXCR from the reads. The profile covers under 300,000 distinct CDR3 sequences, with roughly an eighth appearing a single time and 1.5% to 2% taken by the ten largest. Material for sequencing was PBMCs. This sequence joins TRBV7-2 and TRBJ2-1; 10 positions match TRBD2. The TCR originated in a human donor in good health (CMV status not recorded). Some clones in this sample may be carry-over from other donors' samples. CDR3 amino acids: CASSPQASGSGVEQFF. As DNA, the CDR3 is TGTGCCAGCAGCCCCCAGGCTAGCGGGAGTGGGGTTGAGCAGTTCTTC.